This entry describes one T cell receptor (beta chain). The antigen is undetermined. The sample comes from a study of a mutant IDH1 vaccine in newly diagnosed glioma. Documented time point: week 5, during vaccination. A 20-mer mutant IDH1 peptide at 300 ug was injected subcutaneously with topical imiquimod. There are 15 residues in the CDR3. V shed 3 bases, J shed 4 bases, and the junction held 7 bases outside the gene matches. The germline CDR1 and CDR2 sequences are SEHNR and FQNEAQ (reference sequence). The protocol was immunoSEQ multiplex PCR, while the TCRdb copy is restricted to in-frame clones and leaves out a portion. The sample includes around 35,000 clones, approximately 83% of them seen just once.

Material: PBMCs, obtained from a glioma patient whose treatment included an IDH1 peptide vaccine. J is TRBJ2-7 and V is TRBV7-9; 9 bases match TRBD2. The source is a young man with glioma. The CDR3 is CASSFPAGGEYEQYF. The CDR3 bases are TGTGCCAGCAGCTTCCCGGCGGGGGGGGAGTACGAGCAGTACTTC.